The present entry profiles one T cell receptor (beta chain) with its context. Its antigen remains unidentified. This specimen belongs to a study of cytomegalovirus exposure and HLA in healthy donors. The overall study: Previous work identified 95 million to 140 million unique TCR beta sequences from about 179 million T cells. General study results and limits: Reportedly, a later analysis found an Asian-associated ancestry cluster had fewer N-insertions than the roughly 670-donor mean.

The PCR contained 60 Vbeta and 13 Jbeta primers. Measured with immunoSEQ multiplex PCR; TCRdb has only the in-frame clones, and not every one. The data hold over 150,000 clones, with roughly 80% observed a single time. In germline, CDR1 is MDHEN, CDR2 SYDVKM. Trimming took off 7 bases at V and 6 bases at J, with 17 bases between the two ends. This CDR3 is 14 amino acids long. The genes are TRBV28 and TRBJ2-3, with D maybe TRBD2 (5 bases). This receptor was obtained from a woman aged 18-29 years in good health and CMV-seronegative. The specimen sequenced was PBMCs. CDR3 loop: CASKPAPGWDTQYF. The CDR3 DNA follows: TGTGCCAGCAAGCCAGCACCGGGATGGGATACGCAGTATTTT.